Here is one T cell receptor beta chain with its context. Its antigen is still unknown. The data were produced by immunoSEQ multiplex PCR, yet TCRdb's version contains in-frame clones alone and is incomplete. Of around 90,000 clones in the sample, about 78% are singletons; the top ten hold roughly 19%. This specimen belongs to a study of T cells in localized non-small cell lung cancer. The study's findings and limits: Clonality of T cells reached its maximum in uninvolved adjacent lung, surpassing tumor.

The junction had 11 bases not matched to a gene; V was cut back by 1 base and J by 8 bases. CDR1 and CDR2 from the germline V gene are SEHNR and FQNEAQ (reference sequence). CDR3 size: 16 residues. The sample consisted of PBMCs, taken before any cancer treatment. The clonotype comes from a man between 40 and 70 years old with stage II squamous cell lung carcinoma. The gene calls are TRBV7-9 and TRBJ2-1; 7 positions match TRBD2. CDR3 protein: CASSLGMGLKMYEQFF. The CDR3 DNA is TGTGCCAGCAGCTTAGGTATGGGACTAAAGATGTATGAGCAGTTCTTC.